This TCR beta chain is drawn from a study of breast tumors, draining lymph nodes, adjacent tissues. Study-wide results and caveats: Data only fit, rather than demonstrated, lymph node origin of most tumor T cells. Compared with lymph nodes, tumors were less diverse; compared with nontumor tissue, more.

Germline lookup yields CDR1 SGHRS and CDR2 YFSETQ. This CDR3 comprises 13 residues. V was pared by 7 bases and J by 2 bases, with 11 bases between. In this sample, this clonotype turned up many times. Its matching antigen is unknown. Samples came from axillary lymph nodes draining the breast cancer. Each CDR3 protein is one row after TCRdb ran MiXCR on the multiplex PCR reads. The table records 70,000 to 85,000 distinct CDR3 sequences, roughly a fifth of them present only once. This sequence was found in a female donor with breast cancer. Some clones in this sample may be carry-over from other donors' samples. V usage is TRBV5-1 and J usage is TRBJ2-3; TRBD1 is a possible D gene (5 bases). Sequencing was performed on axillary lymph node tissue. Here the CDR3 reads CASREGATDTQYF. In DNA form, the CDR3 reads TGCGCCAGCCGTGAAGGGGCCACAGATACGCAGTATTTT.